This paragraph covers one T cell receptor (beta chain) sequence. The sample belongs to a study of blood T cell repertoires in COVID-19. Study-level background: Samples of COVID-19 (acute and convalescent) were obtained from the United States, Italy and Spain.

The table came from immunoSEQ multiplex PCR; TCRdb's copy has only in-frame clones and leaves some out. This table has under 200,000 clones, roughly 84% appearing once. Trimming cost V 0 bases and J 2 bases; bases outside gene matches: 1. The CDR3 covers 16 residues. Germline-derived CDR1 and CDR2 are MNHEY and SVGAGI. This TCR was sampled from a human donor in a cohort sampled during active COVID-19. V is TRBV6-5 and J is TRBJ1-3; TRBD1 aligns across 10 bases. Sequenced input: peripheral blood. CDR3 bases: TGTGCCAGCAGTTACTCTGGGACAGGGGCTGGAAACACCATATATTTT. Protein: CASSYSGTGAGNTIYF.